This entry lists 26 T cell receptor beta chains sequenced from one sample in a study of shared clonotypes between healthy human individuals. Here immunoSEQ multiplex PCR was the method, and the copy in TCRdb shows in-frame clones only, minus some. The sample has approximately 400,000 clones, about 96% seen once. The sequencing input was memory CD8+ T cells sorted from blood. Indicated subset: CD45RO+ cells pooled with CCR7-negative TemRA cells. The source is a man under 40 in good health.

The chain employs TRBV6-5 and TRBJ1-2; a weak D match, TRBD1 (5 bases). V was cut by 8 bases and J by 0 bases, with 16 bases left in between. Germline CDR1 MNHEY, CDR2 SVGAGI. The CDR3 extends over 15 amino acids. The CDR3 DNA sequence: TGTGCCAGCGTCCTCGACAGAACCTCTAACTATGGCTACACCTTC. Its protein product is CASVLDRTSNYGYTF.

The genes are TRBV9 and TRBJ2-2; 7 nucleotides match TRBD1. Germline V gene sequence: CDR1 SGDLS, CDR2 YYNGEE. Unmatched junction bases numbered 9, after V lost 0 bases and J lost 4 bases. The CDR3 totals 17 residues. CDR3 nucleotide sequence: TGTGCCAGCAGCGTAGGAGTCGTGGCAGGGGGCACCGGGGAGCTGTTTTTT. This gives the protein CASSVGVVAGGTGELFF.

The V call is TRBV5-6, the J call TRBJ1-4; possibly TRBD1 for D (5 bases). V gave up 4 bases and J gave up 12 bases, with 13 bases separating them. CDR1 and CDR2 from the germline V gene are SGHDT and YYEEEE. The CDR3 contains 12 residues. As DNA, the CDR3 is TGTGCCAGCAGCCGGGGACGGGAGGAACTGTTTTTT. Its translation is CASSRGREELFF.

The J gene is TRBJ2-3, the V gene TRBV6-4; no clear D. Germline V gives CDR1 MRHNA, CDR2 SNTAGT. This CDR3 comprises 12 residues. The V end was cut by 1 base, the J end by 6 bases, with 5 bases between. The CDR3 DNA is TGTGCCAGCAGTGACTATAGTGATACGCAGTATTTT. This codes for CASSDYSDTQYF.

The chain carries TRBV28 and TRBJ1-5; D is unresolved. CDR3 size: 12 residues. The germline V gene encodes CDR1 MDHEN and CDR2 SYDVKM. V was clipped by 7 bases and J by 1 base, with 5 bases between them. DNA of the CDR3: TGTGCCAGCAAGGACAGCAATCAGCCCCAGCATTTT. It encodes CASKDSNQPQHF.

This chain joins TRBV19 and TRBJ1-2; possible D gene TRBD1, 5 bases. The CDR3 consists of 13 residues. V was pared by 6 bases and J by 2 bases, with 10 bases between. Germline lookup yields CDR1 LNHDA and CDR2 SQIVND (reference sequence). The CDR3 here is CASSHRTNYGYTF. The CDR3 nucleotides read TGTGCCAGTAGCCACAGGACGAACTATGGCTACACCTTC. Combining the CDR3 with reference TRBV19 and TRBJ1-2 gives the whole variable domain DGGITQSPKYLFRKEGQNVTLSCEQNLNHDAMYWYRQDPGQGLRLIYYSQIVNDFQKGDIAEGYSVSREKKESFPLTVTSAQKNPTAFYLCASSHRTNYGYTFGSGTRLTVV.

The rearrangement uses TRBV10-3 and TRBJ2-1; 7 bases line up with TRBD1. V shed 4 bases, J shed 4 bases, and the junction held 7 bases outside the gene matches. This CDR3 comprises 15 residues. Germline values: CDR1 ENHRY, CDR2 SYGVKD. CDR3 loop: CAISGRGGKYNEQFF. Written as DNA, the CDR3 is TGTGCCATCAGTGGAAGAGGGGGCAAATACAATGAGCAGTTCTTC.

As for this clone: One junction end does not reproduce the germline sequence, and a read error may be involved. V and J are TRBV7-7 and TRBJ2-3; TRBD1 is a possible D gene (5 bases). This CDR3 region has 14 residues. Germline CDR1 and CDR2: SSHAT and FNYEAQ (reference sequence). In DNA form, the CDR3 reads TGTGCTAGCAGCTTAGAGGCAGGGTCAGATACGCAGTATTTT. Its translation is CASSLEAGSDTQYF.

The chain has TRBV2 and TRBJ1-2, with D possibly TRBD1 on 5 matching bases. The ends were cut back, 8 bases at V and 4 bases at J, with 14 bases in the middle. CDR1 is SNHLY and CDR2 is FYNNEI in the germline V gene. The CDR3 length is 13 residues. CDR3 sequence (DNA): TGTGCCAGCGTTCAGGGAGAGGGCTATGGCTACACCTTC. Protein sequence: CASVQGEGYGYTF.

The chain combines TRBV7-3 with TRBJ1-2, with a weak D call TRBD1 (5 bases). The V gene's germline CDR1 is SGHTA and CDR2 FQGTGA. V was shortened by 1 base and J by 4 bases, with 10 bases between the two germline ends. The CDR3 sequence is 14 residues long. Here the CDR3 DNA reads TGTGCCAGCAGCTTAATGGGGGGGAGCTATGGCTACACCTTC. Its protein product is CASSLMGGSYGYTF.

The chain uses TRBV9 and TRBJ2-4, with 10 bases that match TRBD1. After removal of 4 bases from V and 8 bases from J, the junction contained 9 bases not matched to a gene. Germline V gene data show CDR1 as SGDLS and CDR2 as YYNGEE. The length of the CDR3 is 15 residues. The CDR3 here is CASSLDRGRGDIQYF. CDR3 bases: TGTGCCAGCAGCTTAGACAGGGGGCGCGGGGACATTCAGTACTTC.

The J gene is TRBJ2-3, the V gene TRBV28; D is ambiguous. Trimming shortened V by 1 base and J by 2 bases, and 16 bases separated the two germline ends. This CDR3 has 17 residues. Germline V gene sequence: CDR1 MDHEN, CDR2 SYDVKM. In DNA form, the CDR3 reads TGTGCCAGCAGTTTATTCCGACCCCTTCCCTACACAGATACGCAGTATTTT. Encoded protein: CASSLFRPLPYTDTQYF.

As to this clone: At the DNA level, this CDR3 is encoded by other sequences in the same sample as well. The chain uses TRBV29-1 and TRBJ1-1, with D possibly matching TRBD1 (5 bases). Germline-derived CDR1 and CDR2 are SQVTM and ANQGSEA. This CDR3 has 12 residues. V lost 4 bases and J lost 2, with 8 bases in between. CDR3 amino acids: CSVGQGNTEAFF. For the CDR3, the DNA is TGCAGCGTTGGCCAGGGCAACACTGAAGCTTTCTTT. Drawing the rest from reference TRBV29-1 and TRBJ1-1, the complete variable domain is SAVISQKPSRDICQRGTSLTIQCQVDSQVTMMFWYRQQPGQSLTLIATANQGSEATYESGFVIDKFPISRPNLTFSTLTVSNMSPEDSSIYLCSVGQGNTEAFFGQGTRLTVV.

This chain connects TRBV5-1 to TRBJ1-1; weak D call: TRBD1 (5 bases). Trimming left V 0 bases short and J 4 bases short, with 16 bases between. Germline values: CDR1 SGHRS, CDR2 YFSETQ. The CDR3 runs 16 residues. The CDR3 protein is CASSLGIQWGTTEAFF. CDR3 in DNA: TGCGCCAGCAGCTTGGGGATCCAGTGGGGGACCACTGAAGCTTTCTTT. The full variable domain, with the rest looked up from reference TRBV5-1 and TRBJ1-1, is KAGVTQTPRYLIKTRGQQVTLSCSPISGHRSVSWYQQTPGQGLQFLFEYFSETQRNKGNFPGRFSGRQFSNSRSEMNVSTLELGDSALYLCASSLGIQWGTTEAFFGQGTRLTVV.

The V call is TRBV27, the J call TRBJ2-7; 8 bases are shared with TRBD2. V lost 2 bases to trimming and J lost 5 bases; unmatched junction nucleotides: 5. The CDR3 runs 14 residues. The germline gives CDR1 MNHEY, CDR2 SMNVEV (reference sequence). The CDR3 DNA reads TGTGCCAGCAGTTTAACAGCGGGAGCTCACGAGCAGTACTTC. It specifies CASSLTAGAHEQYF.

V usage is TRBV6-1 and J usage is TRBJ1-3; 7 bases line up with TRBD1. CDR1 MNHNS and CDR2 SASEGT come from the germline V gene. The CDR3 covers 15 residues. Trimming removed 1 base from V and 2 bases from J; junction bases left unmatched: 2. The CDR3 spells CASSEVTGAGNTIYF. The CDR3 nucleotides read TGTGCCAGCAGTGAAGTAACAGGGGCTGGAAACACCATATATTTT.

The chain combines TRBV18 with TRBJ2-7; D is undetermined. CDR3 length: 14 amino acids. Trimming stripped 3 bases from V and 4 bases from J, with 13 bases between. Germline loops: CDR1 KGHSH, CDR2 LQKENI. DNA for the CDR3: TGTGCCAGCTCACCCCCCCGGAGTCCTTACGAGCAGTACTTC. Amino acid sequence: CASSPPRSPYEQYF.

The V and J genes are TRBV14 and TRBJ2-5; 7 bases are a match to TRBD2. V was clipped by 8 bases and J by 5 bases; unmatched bases: 5. Germline V gene lookup returns CDR1 SGHDN and CDR2 FVKESK. The CDR3 length is 12 residues. CDR3 sequence reads: CASSGLGETQYF. Written as DNA, the CDR3 is TGTGCCAGCTCAGGACTAGGGGAGACCCAGTACTTC.

This clone was picked up one time. The CDR3 nucleotides read TGTGCCTGGAGTGTACAGGGTCGGTCACCCCTCCACTTT. Translating gives CAWSVQGRSPLHF. The chain uses TRBV30 and TRBJ1-6; tentative D call: TRBD1 (6 bases). CDR1 is GTSNPN, CDR2 SVGIG, per germline (reference sequence). V was clipped by 0 bases and J by 10 bases, with 10 bases between them. This CDR3 has 13 amino acids.

This chain joins TRBV15 and TRBJ2-3; tentative D call: TRBD1 (6 bases). Germline-derived CDR1 and CDR2 are LNHNV and YYDKDF (reference sequence). CDR3 length: 15 amino acids. V was pared by 4 bases and J by 1 base, with 12 bases between. The CDR3 protein is CATSKSTGGTDTQYF. CDR3 in DNA: TGTGCCACCAGCAAATCGACAGGTGGCACAGATACGCAGTATTTT. Filled out from reference TRBV15 and TRBJ2-3, the complete variable domain reads DAMVIQNPRYQVTQFGKPVTLSCSQTLNHNVMYWYQQKSSQAPKLLFHYYDKDFNNEADTPDNFQSRRPNTSFCFLDIRSPGLGDTAMYLCATSKSTGGTDTQYFGPGTRLTVL.

The chain employs TRBV14 and TRBJ1-1; D gene ambiguous. CDR3 length: 13 amino acids. V lost 4 bases to trimming and J lost 0 bases, with 6 bases between them. Germline CDR1 SGHDN, CDR2 FVKESK. CDR3 loop: CASSRTVNTEAFF. The CDR3 nucleotides read TGTGCCAGCAGCCGTACAGTGAACACTGAAGCTTTCTTT.

This clone appeared a few times. The chain has TRBV27 and TRBJ2-7, with D tentatively TRBD1 (6 bases). V was cut by 5 bases and J by 1 base, with 12 bases left in between. Germline V gene sequence: CDR1 MNHEY, CDR2 SMNVEV (reference sequence). The CDR3 loop spans 14 amino acids. This chain's CDR3 is CASSSRQASYEQYF. In nucleotides, the CDR3 is TGTGCCAGCAGTAGCCGACAGGCATCCTACGAGCAGTACTTC.

The chain combines TRBV30 with TRBJ2-7; D remains unclear. The CDR3 totals 13 residues. Germline V gene sequence: CDR1 GTSNPN, CDR2 SVGIG (reference sequence). With 4 bases removed from V and 1 base from J, the gap between germline ends came to 11 bases. CDR3 DNA sequence: TGTGCCTGGATAGCTGGATGGTCCTACGAGCAGTACTTC. This codes for CAWIAGWSYEQYF. Looking up the rest from reference TRBV30 and TRBJ2-7 gives the full variable domain: SQTIHQWPATLVQPVGSPLSLECTVEGTSNPNLYWYRQAAGRGLQLLFYSVGIGQISSEVPQNLSASRPQDRQFILSSKKLLLSDSGFYLCAWIAGWSYEQYFGPGTRLTVT.

The chain has TRBV9 and TRBJ2-1; D is ambiguous. V lost 4 bases to trimming and J lost 4 bases, with 3 bases between them. The CDR3 totals 11 residues. Germline V gives CDR1 SGDLS, CDR2 YYNGEE. The chain's CDR3 is CASSTYNEQFF. The CDR3 DNA is TGTGCCAGCAGCACTTACAATGAGCAGTTCTTC.

This chain joins TRBV6-5 and TRBJ1-3; 10 nucleotides match TRBD1. Germline CDR1 and CDR2: MNHEY and SVGAGI. Germline trimming cut 10 bases from V and 7 bases from J; bases unmatched to any gene: 4. CDR3 length equals 12 residues. Written as DNA, the CDR3 is TGTGCCACAGGGACAGGGGCGAACACCATATATTTT. It specifies CATGTGANTIYF.

The chain joins TRBV9 to TRBJ1-1; D not certain. CDR3 length equals 13 residues. Germline V gene data show CDR1 as SGDLS and CDR2 as YYNGEE. Trimming removed 2 bases from V and 0 bases from J, with 5 bases in between. CDR3 loop: CASSVSLNTEAFF. CDR3 in DNA: TGTGCCAGCAGCGTTTCACTGAACACTGAAGCTTTCTTT.